This T cell receptor (beta chain) was found in a study of blood T cell repertoires in COVID-19. CDR3 length: 16 amino acids. V trimming: 0 bases; J trimming: 3 bases; junction bases outside the gene matches: 6. CDR1 is SGHDT, CDR2 YYEEEE, per germline. Produced via immunoSEQ multiplex PCR; TCRdb's table is partial and in-frame only. Of about 190,000 clones detected, roughly 80% appear once; the ten largest clones hold roughly 3.2%. Sequenced material: PBMCs or T cells enriched from blood (not recorded which). The rearrangement uses TRBV5-6 and TRBJ2-7; 10 nucleotides match TRBD1. This TCR derives from a woman between 25 and 40 years old who had recovered from COVID-19. CDR3 in amino acids: CASSLGWGQGSYEQYV. CDR3 bases: TGTGCCAGCAGCTTGGGTTGGGGACAGGGGAGCTACGAGCAGTACGTC.